What follows describes a single T cell receptor (beta chain). Its antigen is undetermined. The data stem from a study of T cells in Graves' hyperthyroidism and ophthalmopathy. General observations from the study: Blood samples included most of the expanded thyroid clonotypes exceeding 0.001.

Amplification of TCR beta CDR3 regions was performed using RNA transcripts as template. A first-round RT-PCR of the TCR CDR3 used the HTBI primer set. One entry per CDR3 protein results from TCRdb running MiXCR on the multiplex PCR reads. The table lists some 620,000 distinct CDR3 sequences, roughly 16% of them singletons. Germline values: CDR1 MNHNS, CDR2 SASEGT. V lost 7 bases, J lost 0 bases, and 18 bases lay in between. The CDR3 spans 16 residues. Clinical symptoms, serum thyroxine, TRAb, thyroid ultrasound and orbital computed tomography informed diagnoses. This chain joins TRBV6-1 and TRBJ1-2; no reliable D call. The specimen was blood. This receptor was obtained from a woman between 25 and 40 years old with Graves' hyperthyroidism. The CDR3 DNA follows: TGTGCCAGCACCCCTATCGGAAATGCTCCTAACTATGGCTACACCTTC. It encodes CASTPIGNAPNYGYTF.